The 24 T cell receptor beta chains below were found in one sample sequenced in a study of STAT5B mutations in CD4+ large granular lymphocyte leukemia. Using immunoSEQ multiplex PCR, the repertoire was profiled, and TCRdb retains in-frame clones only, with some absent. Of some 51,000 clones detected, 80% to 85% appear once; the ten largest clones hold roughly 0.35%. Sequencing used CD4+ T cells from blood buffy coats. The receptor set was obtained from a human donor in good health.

CDR3 amino acids: CASSLRVDNTEAFF. CDR3 DNA: TGTGCCAGCAGCTTGAGGGTAGATAACACTGAAGCTTTCTTT. The V call is TRBV5-4, the J call TRBJ1-1, with D hard to call. Germline V gives CDR1 SGHNT, CDR2 YYREEE (reference sequence). Trimming took off 1 base at V and 2 bases at J, with 9 bases between the two ends. The CDR3 has 14 residues.

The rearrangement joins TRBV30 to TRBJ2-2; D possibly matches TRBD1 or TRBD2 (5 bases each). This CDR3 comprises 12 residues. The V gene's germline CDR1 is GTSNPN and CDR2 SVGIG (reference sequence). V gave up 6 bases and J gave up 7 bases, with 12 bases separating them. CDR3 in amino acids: CACAGTLGELFF. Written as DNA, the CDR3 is TGTGCCTGCGCCGGGACCCTCGGGGAGCTGTTTTTT.

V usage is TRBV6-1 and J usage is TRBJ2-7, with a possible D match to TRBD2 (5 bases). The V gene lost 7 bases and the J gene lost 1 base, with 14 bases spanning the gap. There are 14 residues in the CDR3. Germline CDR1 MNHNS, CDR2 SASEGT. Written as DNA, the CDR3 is TGTGCCAGCACCGTACGGGGAACATCCTACGAGCAGTACTTC. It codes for CASTVRGTSYEQYF.

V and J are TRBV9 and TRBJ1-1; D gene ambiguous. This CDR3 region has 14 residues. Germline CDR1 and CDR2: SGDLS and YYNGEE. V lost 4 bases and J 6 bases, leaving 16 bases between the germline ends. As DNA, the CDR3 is TGTGCCAGCAGCCCTTTGGCGAAGAGGGCTGAAGCTTTCTTT. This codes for CASSPLAKRAEAFF.

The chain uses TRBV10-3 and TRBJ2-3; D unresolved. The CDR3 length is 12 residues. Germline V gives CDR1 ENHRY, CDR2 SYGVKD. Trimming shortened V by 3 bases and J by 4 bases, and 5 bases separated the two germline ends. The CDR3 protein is CAISEGSDTQYF. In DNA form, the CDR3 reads TGTGCCATCAGTGAAGGCTCAGATACGCAGTATTTT.

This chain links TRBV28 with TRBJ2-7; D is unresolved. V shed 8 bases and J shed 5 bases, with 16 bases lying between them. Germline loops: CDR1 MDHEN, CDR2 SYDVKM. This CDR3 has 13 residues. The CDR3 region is CASGLTDPHEQYF. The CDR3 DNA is TGTGCCAGCGGCTTGACCGATCCCCACGAGCAGTACTTC.

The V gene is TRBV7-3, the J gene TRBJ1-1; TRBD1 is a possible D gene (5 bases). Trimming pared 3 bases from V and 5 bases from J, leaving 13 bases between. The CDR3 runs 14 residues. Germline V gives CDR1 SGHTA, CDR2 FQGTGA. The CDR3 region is CASSLEGRGTEAFF. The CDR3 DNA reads TGTGCCAGCAGCTTGGAGGGTCGGGGGACTGAAGCTTTCTTT.

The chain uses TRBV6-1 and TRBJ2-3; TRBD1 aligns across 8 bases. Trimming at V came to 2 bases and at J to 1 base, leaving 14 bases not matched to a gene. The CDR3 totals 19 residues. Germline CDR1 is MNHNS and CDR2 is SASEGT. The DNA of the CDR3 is TGTGCCAGCAGTGAACGGGACAGGCCCTTGTCTAGAGGCACAGATACGCAGTATTTT. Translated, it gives CASSERDRPLSRGTDTQYF.

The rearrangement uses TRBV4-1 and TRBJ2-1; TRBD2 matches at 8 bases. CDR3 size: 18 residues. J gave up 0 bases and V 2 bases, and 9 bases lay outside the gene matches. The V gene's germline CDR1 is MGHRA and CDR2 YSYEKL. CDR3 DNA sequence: TGCGCCAGCAGCCAAACCTACTTCGGGGGGGGCTCCTACAATGAGCAGTTCTTC. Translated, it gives CASSQTYFGGGSYNEQFF.

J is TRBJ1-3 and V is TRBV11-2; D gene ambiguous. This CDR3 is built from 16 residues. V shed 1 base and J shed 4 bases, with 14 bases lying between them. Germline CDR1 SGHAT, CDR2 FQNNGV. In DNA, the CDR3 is TGTGCCAGCAGCTTAGCCCCCTCCGGCGGCGGAAACACCATATATTTT. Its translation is CASSLAPSGGGNTIYF.

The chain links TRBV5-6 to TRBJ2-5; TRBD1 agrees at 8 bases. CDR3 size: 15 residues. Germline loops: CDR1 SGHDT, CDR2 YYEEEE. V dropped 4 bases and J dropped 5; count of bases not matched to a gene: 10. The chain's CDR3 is CASSSRQGNAETQYF. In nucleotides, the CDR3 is TGTGCCAGCAGCAGCAGACAGGGGAATGCTGAGACCCAGTACTTC.

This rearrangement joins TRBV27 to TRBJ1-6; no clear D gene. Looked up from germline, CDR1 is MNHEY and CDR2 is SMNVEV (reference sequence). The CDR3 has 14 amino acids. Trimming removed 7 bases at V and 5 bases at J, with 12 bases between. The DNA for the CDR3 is TGTGCCAGCACCACAACAACTGATAATTCACCCCTCCACTTT. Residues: CASTTTTDNSPLHF.

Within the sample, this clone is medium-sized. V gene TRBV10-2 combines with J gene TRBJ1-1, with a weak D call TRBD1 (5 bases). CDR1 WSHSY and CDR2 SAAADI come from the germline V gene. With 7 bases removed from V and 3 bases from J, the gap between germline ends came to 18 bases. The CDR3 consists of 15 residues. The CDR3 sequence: CASKEGLGGDTEAFF. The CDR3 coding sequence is TGCGCCAGCAAAGAAGGACTGGGGGGGGACACTGAAGCTTTCTTT.

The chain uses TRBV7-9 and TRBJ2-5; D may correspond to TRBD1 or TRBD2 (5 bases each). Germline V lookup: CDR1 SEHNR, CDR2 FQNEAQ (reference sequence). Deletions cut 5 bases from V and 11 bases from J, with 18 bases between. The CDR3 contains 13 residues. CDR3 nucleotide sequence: TGTGCCAGCAGCCCCCGCCGGGACGCTGAGCAGTACTTC. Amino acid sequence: CASSPRRDAEQYF.

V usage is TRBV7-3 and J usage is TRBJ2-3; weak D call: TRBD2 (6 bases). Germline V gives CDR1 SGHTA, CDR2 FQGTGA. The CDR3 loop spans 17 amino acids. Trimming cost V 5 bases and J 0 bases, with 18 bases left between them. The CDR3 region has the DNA TGTGCCAGCAGCCCCCTAGGTAGGAGCGGGAGCACAGATACGCAGTATTTT. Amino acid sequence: CASSPLGRSGSTDTQYF.

The CDR3 sequence: CAWSMGGSGDQPQHF. DNA of the CDR3: TGTGCCTGGAGTATGGGGGGGTCGGGGGATCAGCCCCAGCATTTT. This chain uses TRBV30 with TRBJ1-5, with D tentatively TRBD1 (5 bases). Germline values: CDR1 GTSNPN, CDR2 SVGIG (reference sequence). The CDR3 consists of 15 residues. The V and J ends lost 2 bases and 5 bases respectively, with 16 bases between them.

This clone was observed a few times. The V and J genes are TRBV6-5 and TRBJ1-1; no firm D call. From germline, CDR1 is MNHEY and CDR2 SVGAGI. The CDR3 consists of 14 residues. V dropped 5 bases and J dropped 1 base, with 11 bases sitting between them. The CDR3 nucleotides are TGTGCCAGCAGTACATTGACAACGAACACTGAAGCTTTCTTT. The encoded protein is CASSTLTTNTEAFF.

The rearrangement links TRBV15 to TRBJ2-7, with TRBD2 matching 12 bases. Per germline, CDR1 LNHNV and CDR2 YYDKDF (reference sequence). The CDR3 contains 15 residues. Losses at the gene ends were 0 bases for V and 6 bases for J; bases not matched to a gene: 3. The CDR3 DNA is TGTGCCACCAGCAGAGAGGCTAGCGGGAGGGGCGAGCAGTACTTC. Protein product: CATSREASGRGEQYF.

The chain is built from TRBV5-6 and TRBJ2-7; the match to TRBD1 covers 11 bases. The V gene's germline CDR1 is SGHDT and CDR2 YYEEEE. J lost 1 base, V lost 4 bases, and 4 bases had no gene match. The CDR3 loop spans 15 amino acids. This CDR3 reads CASSRGQGVSYEQYF. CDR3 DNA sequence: TGTGCCAGCAGCCGGGGACAGGGGGTTTCCTACGAGCAGTACTTC. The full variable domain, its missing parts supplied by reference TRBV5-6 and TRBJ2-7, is DAGVTQSPTHLIKTRGQQVTLRCSPKSGHDTVSWYQQALGQGPQFIFQYYEEEERQRGNFPDRFSGHQFPNYSSELNVNALLLGDSALYLCASSRGQGVSYEQYFGPGTRLTVT.

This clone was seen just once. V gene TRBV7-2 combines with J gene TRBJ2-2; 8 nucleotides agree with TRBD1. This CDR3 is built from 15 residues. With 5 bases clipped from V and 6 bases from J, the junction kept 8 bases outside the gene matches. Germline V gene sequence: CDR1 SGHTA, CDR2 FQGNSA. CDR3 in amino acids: CASSLQGDGAGELFF. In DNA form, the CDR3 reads TGTGCCAGCAGCCTACAGGGGGACGGGGCCGGGGAGCTGTTTTTT.

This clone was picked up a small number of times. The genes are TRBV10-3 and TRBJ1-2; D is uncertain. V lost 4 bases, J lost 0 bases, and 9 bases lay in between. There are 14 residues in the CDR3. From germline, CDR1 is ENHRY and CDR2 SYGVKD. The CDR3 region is CAISATLSNYGYTF. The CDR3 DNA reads TGTGCCATCAGTGCCACTCTCTCTAACTATGGCTACACCTTC.

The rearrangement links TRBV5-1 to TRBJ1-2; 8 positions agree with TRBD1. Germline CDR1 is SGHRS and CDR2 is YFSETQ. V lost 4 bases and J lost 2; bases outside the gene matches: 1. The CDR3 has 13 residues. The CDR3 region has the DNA TGCGCCAGCAGCCGGGACAGGAACTATGGCTACACCTTC. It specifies CASSRDRNYGYTF.

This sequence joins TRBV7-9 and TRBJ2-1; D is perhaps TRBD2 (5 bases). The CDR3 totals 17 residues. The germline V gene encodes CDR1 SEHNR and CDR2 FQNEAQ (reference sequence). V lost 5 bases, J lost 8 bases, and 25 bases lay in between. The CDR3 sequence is CASSHPPRATDPHEQFF. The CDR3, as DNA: TGTGCCAGCAGCCACCCACCGAGGGCCACAGACCCCCATGAGCAGTTCTTC. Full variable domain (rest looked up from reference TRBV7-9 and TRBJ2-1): DTGVSQNPRHKITKRGQNVTFRCDPISEHNRLYWYRQTLGQGPEFLTYFQNEAQLEKSRLLSDRFSAERPKGSFSTLEIQRTEQGDSAMYLCASSHPPRATDPHEQFFGPGTRLTVL.

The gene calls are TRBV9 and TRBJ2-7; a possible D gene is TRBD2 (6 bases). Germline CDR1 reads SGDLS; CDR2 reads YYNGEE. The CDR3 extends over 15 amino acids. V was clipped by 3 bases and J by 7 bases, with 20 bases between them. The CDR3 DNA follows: TGTGCCAGCAGCGCCGACCCGGGGGAAGGGAGGGAGCAGTACTTC. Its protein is CASSADPGEGREQYF.